This TCR beta chain is drawn from a study of blood T cell repertoires in COVID-19. Across the whole study: COVID-19 samples collected from the United States, Italy and Spain covered acute and convalescent phases.

The table came from immunoSEQ multiplex PCR; TCRdb's copy has only in-frame clones and leaves some out. This repertoire shows approximately 290,000 clones, about nine tenths found once; its top ten account for 1% to 1.3%. Specimen: PBMCs or T cells enriched from blood (not recorded which). The TCR originated in a woman aged 25 to 39 who had recovered from COVID-19.

CDR3 in amino acids: CASSAGDRNTGELFF. The CDR3 DNA is TGCGCCAGCAGTGCCGGGGACAGGAACACCGGGGAGCTGTTTTTT. V and J are TRBV10-1 and TRBJ2-2, with 7 positions matching TRBD1. Germline CDR1 WNHNN, CDR2 SYGVQD (reference sequence). This CDR3 region has 15 residues. The trim removed 4 bases at V and 1 base at J, leaving 3 bases unmatched.